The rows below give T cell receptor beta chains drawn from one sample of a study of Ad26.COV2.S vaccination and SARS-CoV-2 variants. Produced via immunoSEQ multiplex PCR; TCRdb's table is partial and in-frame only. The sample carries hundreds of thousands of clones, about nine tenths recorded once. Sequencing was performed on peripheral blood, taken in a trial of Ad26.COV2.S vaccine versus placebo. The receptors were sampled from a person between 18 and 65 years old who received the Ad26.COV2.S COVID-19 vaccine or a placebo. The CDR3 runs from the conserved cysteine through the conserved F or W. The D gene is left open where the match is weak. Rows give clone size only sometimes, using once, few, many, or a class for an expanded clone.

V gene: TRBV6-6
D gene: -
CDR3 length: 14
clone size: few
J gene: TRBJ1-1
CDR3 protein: CASSYFEGNTEAFF
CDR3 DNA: TGTGCCAGCAGTTACTTCGAGGGAAACACTGAAGCTTTCTTT

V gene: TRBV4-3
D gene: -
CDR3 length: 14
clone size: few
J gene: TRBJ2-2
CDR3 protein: CASSGRGGAGELFF
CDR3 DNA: TGCGCCAGCAGCGGCAGAGGGGGGGCCGGGGAGCTGTTTTTT

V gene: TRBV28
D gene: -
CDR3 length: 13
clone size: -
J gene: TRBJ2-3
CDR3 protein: CASSLVGRDTQYF
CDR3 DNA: TGTGCCAGCAGTTTAGTAGGGAGAGATACGCAGTATTTT

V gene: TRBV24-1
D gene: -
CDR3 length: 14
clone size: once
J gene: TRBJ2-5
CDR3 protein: CATSEAGETKTQYF
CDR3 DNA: TGTGCCACCAGTGAAGCAGGGGAGACAAAGACCCAGTACTTC

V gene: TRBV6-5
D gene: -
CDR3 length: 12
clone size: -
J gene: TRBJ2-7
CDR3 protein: CASSTRSYEQYF
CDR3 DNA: TGTGCCAGCAGTACTAGGTCCTACGAGCAGTACTTC

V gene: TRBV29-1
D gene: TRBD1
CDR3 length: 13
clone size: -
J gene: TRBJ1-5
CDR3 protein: CSVGGQDNQPQHF
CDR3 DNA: TGCAGCGTTGGCGGACAGGACAATCAGCCCCAGCATTTT

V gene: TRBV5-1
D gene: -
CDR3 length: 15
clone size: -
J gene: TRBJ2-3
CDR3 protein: CASSSRGGDTDTQYF
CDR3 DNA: TGCGCCAGCAGCTCCAGGGGAGGGGACACAGATACGCAGTATTTT

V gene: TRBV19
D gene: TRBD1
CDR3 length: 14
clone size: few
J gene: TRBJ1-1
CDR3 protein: CASFRTGVNTEAFF
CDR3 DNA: TGTGCCAGTTTTCGGACAGGAGTGAACACTGAAGCTTTCTTT

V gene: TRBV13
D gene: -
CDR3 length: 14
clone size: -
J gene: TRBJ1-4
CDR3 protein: CASSLAPTNEKLFF
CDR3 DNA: TGTGCCAGCAGCTTAGCGCCAACTAATGAAAAACTGTTTTTT

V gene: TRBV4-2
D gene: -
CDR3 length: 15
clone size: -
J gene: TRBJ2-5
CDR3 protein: CASSQERGGQETQYF
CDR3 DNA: TGTGCCAGCAGCCAAGAAAGGGGGGGCCAAGAGACCCAGTACTTC

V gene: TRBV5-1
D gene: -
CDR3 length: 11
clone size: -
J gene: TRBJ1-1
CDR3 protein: CASSPGKEAFF
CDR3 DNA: TGCGCCAGCAGCCCAGGAAAAGAAGCTTTCTTT

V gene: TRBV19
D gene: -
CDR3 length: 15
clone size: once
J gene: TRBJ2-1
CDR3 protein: CASRPLEDPYNEQFF
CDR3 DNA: TGTGCCAGTAGACCCCTGGAGGACCCCTACAATGAGCAGTTCTTC

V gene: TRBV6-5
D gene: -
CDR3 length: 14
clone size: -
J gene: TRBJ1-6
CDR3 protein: CASSYRHDNSPLHF
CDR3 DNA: TGTGCCAGCAGTTACAGGCATGATAATTCACCCCTCCACTTT

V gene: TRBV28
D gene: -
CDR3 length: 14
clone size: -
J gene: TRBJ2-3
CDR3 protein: CASSLQGVRDTQYF
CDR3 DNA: TGTGCCAGCAGTTTACAGGGAGTCAGGGATACGCAGTATTTT

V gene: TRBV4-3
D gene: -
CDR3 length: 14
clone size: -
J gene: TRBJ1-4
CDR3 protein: CASSGRGLGEKLFF
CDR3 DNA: TGCGCCAGCAGCGGCAGGGGCCTAGGGGAAAAACTGTTTTTT

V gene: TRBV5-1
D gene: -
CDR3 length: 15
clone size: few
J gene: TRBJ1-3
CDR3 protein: CASSLVGVSGNTIYF
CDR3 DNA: TGCGCCAGCAGCCTGGTCGGGGTCTCTGGAAACACCATATATTTT

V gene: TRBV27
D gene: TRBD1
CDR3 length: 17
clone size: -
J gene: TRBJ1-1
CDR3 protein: CASSLSRTGGENTEAFF
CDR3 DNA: TGTGCCAGCAGTTTATCTCGGACAGGGGGGGAGAACACTGAAGCTTTCTTT

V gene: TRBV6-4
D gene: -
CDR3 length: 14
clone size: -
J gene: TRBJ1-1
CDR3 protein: CASSESATDFEAFF
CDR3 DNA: TGTGCCAGCAGTGAATCGGCCACCGATTTTGAAGCTTTCTTT

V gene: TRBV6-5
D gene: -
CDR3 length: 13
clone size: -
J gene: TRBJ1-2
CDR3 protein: CASTKGLYYGYTF
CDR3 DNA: TGTGCCAGCACAAAGGGACTATACTATGGCTACACCTTC

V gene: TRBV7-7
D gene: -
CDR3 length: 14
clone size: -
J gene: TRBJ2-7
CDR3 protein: CASSSEGRSYEQYF
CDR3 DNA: TGTGCTAGCAGTTCCGAGGGCCGGTCCTACGAGCAGTACTTC

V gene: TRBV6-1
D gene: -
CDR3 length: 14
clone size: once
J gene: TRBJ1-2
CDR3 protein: CASSEWADGYGYTF
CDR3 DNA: TGTGCCAGCAGTGAATGGGCCGACGGCTATGGCTACACCTTC

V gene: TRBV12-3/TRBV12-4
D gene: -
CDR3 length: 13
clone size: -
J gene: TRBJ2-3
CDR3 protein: CASSFSRPDTQYF
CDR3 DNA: TGTGCCAGCAGTTTTAGCCGCCCAGATACGCAGTATTTT

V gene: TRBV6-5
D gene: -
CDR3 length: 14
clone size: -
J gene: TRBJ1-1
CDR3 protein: CASKGAAMNTEAFF
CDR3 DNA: TGTGCCAGCAAAGGGGCAGCCATGAACACTGAAGCTTTCTTT

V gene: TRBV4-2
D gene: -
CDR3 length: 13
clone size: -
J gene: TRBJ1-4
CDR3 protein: CASRQAINEKLFF
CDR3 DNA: TGTGCCAGCAGACAGGCGATTAATGAAAAACTGTTTTTT

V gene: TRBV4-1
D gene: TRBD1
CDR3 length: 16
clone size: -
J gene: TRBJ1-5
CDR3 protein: CASSPVDRGHNQPQHF
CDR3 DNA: TGCGCCAGCAGCCCGGTGGACAGGGGACACAATCAGCCCCAGCATTTT

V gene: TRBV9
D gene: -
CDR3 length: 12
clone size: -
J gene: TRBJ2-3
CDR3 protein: CASSFSPDTQYF
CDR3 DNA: TGTGCCAGCAGCTTCAGTCCAGATACGCAGTATTTT